The following is a TCR beta chain sequence with its context. What it binds is unknown. The source of the sample is a study of cytomegalovirus exposure and HLA in healthy donors. Findings of the study overall: At a 0.05 false discovery rate, a later analysis found over 15,000 TCR beta sequences to be associated with HLA alleles.

This CDR3 region has 12 residues. The ends lost 4 bases at V and 15 bases at J; junction bases unmatched: 3. Looked up from germline, CDR1 is SGHDN and CDR2 is FVKESK. This PCR relied on a set of 60 Vbeta primers and 13 Jbeta primers. The data were produced by immunoSEQ multiplex PCR, yet TCRdb's version contains in-frame clones alone and is incomplete. This sample carries tens of thousands of clones, roughly three quarters of them seen once, and the ten largest clones take less than 4.5%. The gene calls are TRBV14 and TRBJ2-1, with TRBD2 identical over 13 bases. The sequenced sample consisted of PBMCs. This TCR was sampled from a young man in good health and CMV-seronegative. In DNA, the CDR3 is TGTGCCAGCAGCCCGGGACTAGCGGGAATGTTCTTC. Its protein product is CASSPGLAGMFF. Filled out from reference TRBV14 and TRBJ2-1, the complete variable domain reads EAGVTQFPSHSVIEKGQTVTLRCDPISGHDNLYWYRRVMGKEIKFLLHFVKESKQDESGMPNNRFLAERTGGTYSTLKVQPAELEDSGVYFCASSPGLAGMFFGPGTRLTVL.